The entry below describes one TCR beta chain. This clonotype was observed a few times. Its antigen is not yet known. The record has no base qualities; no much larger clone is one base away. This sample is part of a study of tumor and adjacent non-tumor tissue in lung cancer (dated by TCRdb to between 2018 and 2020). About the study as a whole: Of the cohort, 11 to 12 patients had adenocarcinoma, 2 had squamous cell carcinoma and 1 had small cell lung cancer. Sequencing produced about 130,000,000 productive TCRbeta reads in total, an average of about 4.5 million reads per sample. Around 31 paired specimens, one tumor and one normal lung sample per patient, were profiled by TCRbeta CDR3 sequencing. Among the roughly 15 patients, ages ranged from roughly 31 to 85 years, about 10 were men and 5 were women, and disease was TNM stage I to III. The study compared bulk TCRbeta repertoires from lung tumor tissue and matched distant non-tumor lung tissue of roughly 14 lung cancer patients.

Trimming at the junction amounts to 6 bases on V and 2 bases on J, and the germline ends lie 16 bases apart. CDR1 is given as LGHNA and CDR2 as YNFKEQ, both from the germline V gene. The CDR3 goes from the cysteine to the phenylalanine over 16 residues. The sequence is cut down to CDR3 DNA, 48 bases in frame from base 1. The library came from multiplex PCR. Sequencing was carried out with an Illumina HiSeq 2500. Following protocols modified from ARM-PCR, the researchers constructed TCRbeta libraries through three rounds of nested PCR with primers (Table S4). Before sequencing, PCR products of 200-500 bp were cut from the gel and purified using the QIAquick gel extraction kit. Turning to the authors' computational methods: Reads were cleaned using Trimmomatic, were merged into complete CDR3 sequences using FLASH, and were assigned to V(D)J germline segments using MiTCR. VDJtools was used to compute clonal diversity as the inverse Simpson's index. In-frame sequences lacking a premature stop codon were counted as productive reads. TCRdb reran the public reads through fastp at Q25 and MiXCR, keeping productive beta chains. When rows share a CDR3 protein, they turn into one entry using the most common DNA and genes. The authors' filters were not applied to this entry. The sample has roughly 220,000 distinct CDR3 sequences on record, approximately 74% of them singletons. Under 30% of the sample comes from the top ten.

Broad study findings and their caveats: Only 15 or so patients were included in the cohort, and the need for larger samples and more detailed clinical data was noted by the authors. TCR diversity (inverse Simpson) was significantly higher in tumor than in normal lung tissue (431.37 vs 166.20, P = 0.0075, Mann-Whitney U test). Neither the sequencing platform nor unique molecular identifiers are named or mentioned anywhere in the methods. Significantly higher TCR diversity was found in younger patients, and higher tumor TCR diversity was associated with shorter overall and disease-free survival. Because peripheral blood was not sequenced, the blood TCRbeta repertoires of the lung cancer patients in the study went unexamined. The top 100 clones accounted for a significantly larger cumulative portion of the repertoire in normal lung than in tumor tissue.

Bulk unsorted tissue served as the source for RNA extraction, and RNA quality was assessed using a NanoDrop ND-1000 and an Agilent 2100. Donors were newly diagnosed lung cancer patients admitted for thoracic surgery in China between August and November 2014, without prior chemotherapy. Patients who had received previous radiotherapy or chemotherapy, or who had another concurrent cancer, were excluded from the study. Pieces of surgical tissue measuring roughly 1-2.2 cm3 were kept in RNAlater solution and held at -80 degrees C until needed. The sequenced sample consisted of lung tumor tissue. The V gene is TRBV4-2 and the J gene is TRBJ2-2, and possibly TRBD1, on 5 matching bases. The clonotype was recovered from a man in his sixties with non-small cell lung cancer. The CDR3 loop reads CASSRQGAGNTGELFF. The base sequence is TGTGCCAGCAGTCGCCAAGGGGCCGGAAACACCGGGGAGCTGTTTTTT.